The 17 T cell receptor beta chains reported below all come from one sample, sequenced in a study of T-cell memory formation after mild COVID-19. TCRdb analysed the 5' RACE reads with MiXCR anew, one entry per CDR3 protein. The table has some 310,000 distinct CDR3 sequences, 20% to 25% seen once; the top ten hold roughly a fifth. Sample: PBMCs or a T cell subset sorted from them (not recorded which). Receptors were obtained from a man aged 18 to 29 who had mild COVID-19 (a few samples of this study predate the infection). Cell type and time point are not known.

The DNA of the CDR3 is TGCGCCAGCAGCACCTCCGGACAGGGCGGTGAGCAGTTCTTC. This encodes CASSTSGQGGEQFF. V and J are TRBV5-1 and TRBJ2-1, with 8 bases identical to TRBD1. Germline V gives CDR1 SGHRS, CDR2 YFSETQ. This CDR3 contains 14 residues. V gave up 4 bases and J gave up 9 bases; unmatched junction bases: 9.

The chain links TRBV7-3 to TRBJ1-3; TRBD1 aligns across 10 bases. The V segment lost 5 bases and the J segment 6 bases; nucleotides outside the gene matches: 4. Germline CDR1 and CDR2: SGHTA and FQGTGA. CDR3 length: 14 residues. CDR3 protein: CASSLTGGENTIYF. For the CDR3, the DNA is TGTGCCAGCAGCCTGACAGGGGGCGAAAACACCATATATTTT. Based on the CDR3 plus reference TRBV7-3 and TRBJ1-3, the full variable domain is GAGVSQTPSNKVTEKGKYVELRCDPISGHTALYWYRQSLGQGPEFLIYFQGTGAADDSGLPNDRFFAVRPEGSVSTLKIQRTERGDSAVYLCASSLTGGENTIYFGEGSWLTVV.

V gene TRBV12-3 or TRBV12-4 combines with J gene TRBJ2-3, with 14 bases identical to TRBD2. V trimming: 6 bases; J trimming: 0 bases; junction bases outside the gene matches: 8. The CDR3 has 18 amino acids. CDR3 in amino acids: CASSRGLAGGFSTDTQYF. CDR3 nucleotides: TGTGCCAGCAGCCGAGGACTAGCGGGGGGCTTTAGCACAGATACGCAGTATTTT.

This clonotype was counted a few times. The V gene is TRBV5-1, the J gene TRBJ2-4; tentatively, D is TRBD1 (6 bases). CDR1 is SGHRS and CDR2 is YFSETQ in the germline V gene. With 0 bases removed from V and 0 bases from J, the gap between germline ends came to 10 bases. This CDR3 is 16 amino acids long. Here the CDR3 DNA reads TGCGCCAGCAGCTTGGGTGGGACACCAGCCAAAAACATTCAGTACTTC. Encoded protein: CASSLGGTPAKNIQYF.

This chain connects TRBV25-1 to TRBJ2-2; maybe TRBD2 (6 bases). The CDR3 spans 14 residues. Trimming took off 6 bases at V and 1 base at J, with 9 bases between the two ends. The germline gives CDR1 MGHDK, CDR2 SYGVNS. The CDR3 DNA reads as TGTGCCAGCAGATCAGCGGGGAACACCGGGGAGCTGTTTTTT. Its translation is CASRSAGNTGELFF.

V gene TRBV12-3 or TRBV12-4 combines with J gene TRBJ1-2; no definite D call. The germline V and J ends were trimmed by 3 bases and 4 bases, with 9 bases remaining between them. The CDR3 is 13 amino acids. The CDR3 DNA follows: TGTGCCAGCAGTTTCCGGGCGGTCTATGGCTACACCTTC. Its translation is CASSFRAVYGYTF.

The sample holds a few counts of this clonotype. J is TRBJ2-1 and V is TRBV5-1; D possibly matches TRBD1 or TRBD2 (5 bases each). V lost 4 bases to trimming and J lost 6 bases, with 17 bases between them. Germline V gene lookup returns CDR1 SGHRS and CDR2 YFSETQ. The CDR3 length is 15 residues. The CDR3 protein is CASSTVPGTLNEQFF. The CDR3 DNA is TGCGCCAGCAGCACTGTACCCGGGACCCTCAATGAGCAGTTCTTC.

V gene TRBV7-2 combines with J gene TRBJ2-5; 7 bases agree with TRBD1. Germline V lookup: CDR1 SGHTA, CDR2 FQGNSA. The V and J ends lost 5 bases and 5 bases, in that order; junction bases with no gene match: 5. This CDR3 has 13 residues. The DNA of the CDR3 is TGTGCCAGCAGCAAGGGACAGCTGGAGACCCAGTACTTC. Translating it yields CASSKGQLETQYF.

This clonotype occurred a few times. The chain recombines TRBV13 with TRBJ2-7; D is perhaps TRBD2 (6 bases). Germline V lookup: CDR1 PRHDT, CDR2 FYEKMQ (reference sequence). Between the trimmed V and J ends, which lost 0 bases and 4 bases, there was a span of 10 bases. The CDR3 has 14 amino acids. The CDR3 region is CASSLGRGLYEQYV. CDR3 nucleotides: TGTGCCAGCAGCTTAGGGAGGGGACTTTACGAGCAGTACGTC.

V is TRBV5-6 and J is TRBJ2-3; D is unclear. V dropped 4 bases and J dropped 7 bases, with 7 bases sitting between them. Germline V gives CDR1 SGHDT, CDR2 YYEEEE. The CDR3 consists of 11 residues. CDR3 amino acids: CASSITHTQYF. In DNA, the CDR3 is TGTGCCAGCAGCATTACTCATACGCAGTATTTT.

This clonotype was seen a few times. CDR3 bases: TGTGCCACCGGCAAGAGGGTGGCTTCCTACGAGCAGTACGTC. Translated: CATGKRVASYEQYV. This sequence joins TRBV6-2 or TRBV6-3 and TRBJ2-7; D might be TRBD2 (5 bases). In germline, CDR1 is MNHEY, CDR2 SVGEGT. Trimming stripped 10 bases from V and 1 base from J, with 17 bases between. This CDR3 region has 14 residues.

In its sample, this clonotype was seen a few times. DNA for the CDR3: TGTGCCACGAGACCGAGGACAGACGAGCAGTACTTC. It codes for CATRPRTDEQYF. The chain has TRBV10-3 and TRBJ2-7; possibly TRBD1 for D (6 bases). The CDR3 consists of 12 residues. Trimming took 10 bases from V and 5 from J, leaving 15 bases between them. Germline CDR1 and CDR2: ENHRY and SYGVKD.

This clonotype was recorded many times. V gene TRBV3-1 combines with J gene TRBJ2-3; D not resolved. Germline assignment: CDR1 LGHDT and CDR2 YNNKEL (reference sequence). The V end was cut by 0 bases, the J end by 3 bases, with 7 bases between. This CDR3 is 14 amino acids long. CDR3 residues: CASSQDGGTDTQYF. The CDR3 nucleotides are TGTGCCAGCAGCCAAGACGGCGGAACAGATACGCAGTATTTT.

The chain joins TRBV11-2 to TRBJ1-2; no firm D call. The CDR3 totals 10 residues. Trimming stripped 0 bases from V and 7 bases from J, with 0 bases between. CDR1 and CDR2 (germline): SGHAT, FQNNGV. The DNA of the CDR3 is TGTGCCAGCAGCTTAGATGGCTACACCTTC. Its translation: CASSLDGYTF.

The V and J genes are TRBV2 and TRBJ1-5; D is perhaps TRBD1 (5 bases). V was cut by 1 base and J by 4 bases, with 11 bases left in between. CDR3 length: 15 amino acids. Per the germline V gene, CDR1 is SNHLY and CDR2 is FYNNEI. CDR3 nucleotides: TGTGCCAGCAGTGAAGTGGGTCGGACAAATCAGCCCCAGCATTTT. Translation gives CASSEVGRTNQPQHF.

This sequence joins TRBV5-1 and TRBJ1-3; a possible D gene is TRBD1 (6 bases). The germline V gene encodes CDR1 SGHRS and CDR2 YFSETQ. V was clipped by 1 base and J by 0 bases, with 11 bases between them. The CDR3 consists of 16 residues. DNA for the CDR3: TGCGCCAGCAGCTTGCCGACAGGAGTCTCTGGAAACACCATATATTTT. This sequence encodes CASSLPTGVSGNTIYF. Looking up the rest from reference TRBV5-1 and TRBJ1-3 gives the full variable domain: KAGVTQTPRYLIKTRGQQVTLSCSPISGHRSVSWYQQTPGQGLQFLFEYFSETQRNKGNFPGRFSGRQFSNSRSEMNVSTLELGDSALYLCASSLPTGVSGNTIYFGEGSWLTVV.

This clonotype was seen a handful of times. V is TRBV4-3 and J is TRBJ1-1; no clear D. The length of the CDR3 is 15 residues. V was trimmed by 1 base and J by 2 bases, leaving 11 bases between them. Germline-derived CDR1 and CDR2 are LGHNA and YSLEER. CDR3 in DNA: TGCGCCAGCAGCCAAGTCCGAACGAGAAACACTGAAGCTTTCTTT. Its protein is CASSQVRTRNTEAFF.